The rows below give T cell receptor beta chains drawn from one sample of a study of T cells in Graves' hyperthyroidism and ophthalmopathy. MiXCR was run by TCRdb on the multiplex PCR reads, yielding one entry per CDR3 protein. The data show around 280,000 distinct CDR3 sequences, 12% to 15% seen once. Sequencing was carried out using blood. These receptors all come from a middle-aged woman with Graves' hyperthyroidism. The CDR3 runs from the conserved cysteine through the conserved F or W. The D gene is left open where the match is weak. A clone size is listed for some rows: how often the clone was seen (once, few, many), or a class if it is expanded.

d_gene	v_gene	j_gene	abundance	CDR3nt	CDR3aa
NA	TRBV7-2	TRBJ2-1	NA	TGTGCCAGCAGCTCAATTCGGGACTCCTCTGAGAATGAGCAGTTCTTC	CASSSIRDSSENEQFF
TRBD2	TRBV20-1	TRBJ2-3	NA	TGCAGTGCTAGAGATGCGGGAGGGGTAGCAGATACGCAGTATTTT	CSARDAGGVADTQYF
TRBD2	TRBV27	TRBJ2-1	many	TGTGCCAGCAGGCAAACTAGCGGGAGAGGAAATGAGCAGTTCTTC	CASRQTSGRGNEQFF
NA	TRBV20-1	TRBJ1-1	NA	TGCAGTGCGCCGAGTGGTTGGGGGATGAACACTGAAGCTTTCTTT	CSAPSGWGMNTEAFF
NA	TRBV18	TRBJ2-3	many	TGTGCCAGCTCACCAGGAGAGGGGCAGTATTTT	CASSPGEGQYF
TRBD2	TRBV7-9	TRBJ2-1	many	TGTGCCAGCGGGAATTGGGTGCGGAGAGGGGCTAGCGGGAGAATCGTTGAGCAGTTCTTC	CASGNWVRRGASGRIVEQFF
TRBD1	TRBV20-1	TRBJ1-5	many	TGCAGTGCTAGAGATGACAGGGTGAGCAATCAGCCCCAGCATTTT	CSARDDRVSNQPQHF
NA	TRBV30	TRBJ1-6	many	TGTGCCTGGATGGAGGGCGGAGATTCACCCCTCCACTTT	CAWMEGGDSPLHF
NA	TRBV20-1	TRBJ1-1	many	TGCAGCGCCAGGCGTTTGAACACTGAAGCTTTCTTT	CSARRLNTEAFF
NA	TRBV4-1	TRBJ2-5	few	TGCGCCAGCAGCCAAGATTCGGGGGTCGGGGAGACCCAGTACTTC	CASSQDSGVGETQYF
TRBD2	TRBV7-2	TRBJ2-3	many	TGTGCCAGCAGCCGTGGTCTAGCGGGAGGTTTAGATACGCAGTATTTT	CASSRGLAGGLDTQYF